This T cell receptor beta chain comes out of a study of CD8 T cells in ankylosing spondylitis. This clonotype was seen a few times. Its antigen remains unknown. The CDR3 is made up of 17 amino acids. The junction had 4 bases not matched to a gene; V was cut back by 1 base and J by 0 bases. The V gene's germline CDR1 is SGHTA and CDR2 FQGNSA. The TCR beta libraries were generated through quantitative 5'-RACE incorporating molecular barcodes. TCRdb re-analysed the 5' RACE reads in MiXCR, keeping a single row per CDR3 protein. The sample includes under 950,000 distinct CDR3 sequences, around 17% of them seen just once. Overall study findings and caveats: Made up of eight highly homologous variants, a TCR beta motif appeared characteristic of ankylosing spondylitis blood. In the blood and synovial fluid of reactive arthritis, some motif variants had been previously reported.

This chain connects TRBV7-2 to TRBJ2-7; 12 bases agree with TRBD2. The sequence derives from a male donor with ankylosing spondylitis. The sequenced material came from blood, either unsorted or a sorted T cell fraction (not recorded which). Here the CDR3 reads CASSLVGTSGYSYEQYF. Written as DNA, the CDR3 is TGTGCCAGCAGCTTAGTTGGGACTAGCGGGTACTCCTACGAGCAGTACTTC.